This T cell receptor beta chain is from a study of shared clonotypes between healthy human individuals. For the study at large: There were three CD4 naive, three CD4 memory, two CD8 naive and one CD8 memory plates per donor.

With regard to this clone: Its cognate antigen is unknown.

Per the original methods: ImmunoSEQ sequences covered only the junction and lacked quality scores; filtering therefore differed. Sequencing used immunoSEQ multiplex PCR; TCRdb keeps in-frame clones, though not all of them. That table gives V, J and clone size, and the DNA gave D and trimming. The repertoire has around 2.1 million clones, 95% of them found once; the top ten carry 0.1% to 0.15%. Overall study findings and caveats: Sampling covered nothing but blood. Tissue TCR repertoires likely differ from those found in blood. It was observed that 5% to 6% of naive CD4 clonotypes were shared across a handful of donors.

This CDR3 is 14 amino acids long. Germline V gene data show CDR1 as LNHDA and CDR2 as SQIVND (reference sequence). V lost 6 bases and J lost 5, with 17 bases in between. The sequencing input was naive CD4+ T cells sorted from blood. Noted subset: CD45RA+ positively selected. This rearrangement joins TRBV19 to TRBJ2-7; D perhaps matches TRBD2 (5 bases). This TCR was sampled from a man aged 18 to 35 in good health. CDR3 sequence (DNA): TGTGCCAGTAGATTGAGTCTCGGGGAAAACGAGCAGTACTTC. Amino acids: CASRLSLGENEQYF.